Sequencing of this TCR beta chain was carried out in a study of shared clonotypes between healthy human individuals. On the study more broadly: Three plates each covered CD4 naive and memory; CD8 naive two, CD8 memory one. Findings and caveats of the study: Large depth notwithstanding, sorted-subset sequencing proved incomplete by rarefaction. It was anticipated that sequencing depth would influence how many clonotypes donors shared.

In germline, CDR1 is MNHEY, CDR2 SMNVEV (reference sequence). The V and J ends lost 9 bases and 2 bases respectively, with 14 bases between them. The CDR3 runs to 13 residues. Selected positively for CCR7 and CD45RO-negative, naive CD8 cells excluded terminally differentiated effector memory CD45RA+ cells. As concerns this clone: Its antigen is currently unknown.

Per the original methods: Filtering was not the same, since immunoSEQ gave junction-only sequences without quality scores. The assay was immunoSEQ multiplex PCR, and TCRdb's table has in-frame clones only and misses some. V and J calls and clone size come straight from that table; D and trimming were deduced from the DNA. This sample yields hundreds of thousands of clones, of which 85% to 95% are seen a single time; over 0.1% belongs to the top ten. The rearrangement uses TRBV27 and TRBJ2-7; perhaps D is TRBD1 or TRBD2 (5 bases each). The receptor comes from a woman aged 25 to 39 in good health. Sequenced sample: naive CD8+ T cells sorted from blood. CDR3 residues: CASGAGSTYEQYF. Here the CDR3 DNA reads TGTGCCAGTGGGGCAGGGAGCACCTACGAGCAGTACTTC.